This paragraph reports one T cell receptor (beta chain). The antigen is unknown. Although they were nominally healthy when sampled, donors likely had unrecorded immune exposures. PCR employed 60 Vbeta and 13 Jbeta primers. This table comes from immunoSEQ multiplex PCR, and its TCRdb copy is limited to in-frame clones, with some not included. The sample yields under 120,000 clones, about 74% seen once. The record originates from a study of cytomegalovirus exposure and HLA in healthy donors. Study-wide findings and caveats: When presence/absence was analysed, sequencing depth was taken to be roughly uniform across donors. According to the study, 180 or so TCR beta chains were cytomegalovirus-associated.

Germline V lookup: CDR1 SGHRS, CDR2 YFSETQ. The CDR3 covers 15 residues. The V end lost 5 bases, the J end lost 2 bases, and 15 bases lay between the germline ends. The chain is built from TRBV5-1 and TRBJ2-3; D is uncertain. Sequences were obtained from PBMCs. This TCR was recovered from a female donor in good health and CMV-seropositive. CDR3 in amino acids: CASRASTQITDTQYF. The CDR3 DNA reads as TGCGCCAGCAGAGCTTCGACTCAAATCACAGATACGCAGTATTTT.